The clone carrying this TCR beta chain was observed once. These data originate in a study of shared clonotypes between healthy human individuals. Generated by immunoSEQ multiplex PCR, the TCRdb table keeps only in-frame clones and is missing some. The data show more than 1,200,000 clones, 98% seen once. The germline V gene has CDR1 MNHNS and CDR2 SASEGT. The CDR3 totals 14 residues. Sample: naive CD4+ T cells sorted from blood. Specified subset: CD45RA+ positively selected. This sequence joins TRBV6-1 and TRBJ2-5; TRBD1 aligns across 7 bases. The better agreement between TRBJ2-7 and the DNA end casts doubt on the J call. The sequence was collected from a young man in good health. CDR3 amino acids: CASTPGTVPYEQYF. The CDR3 nucleotides are TGTGCCAGCACCCCCGGGACAGTCCCCTACGAGCAGTACTTC.